Each of the 24 T cell receptor beta chains below was sequenced from the same sample in a study of T-cell reconstitution after alpha-beta-depleted transplantation in children. Preparation of the TCRbeta library was carried out with unique molecular identifiers. TCRdb independently ran MiXCR on the PCR reads; one entry per CDR3 protein. The table lists some 290,000 distinct CDR3 sequences, approximately 23% of them singletons, with approximately 10% in the top ten. The source was PBMCs, mostly from graft donor cells, collected 180 days after TCRalphabeta/CD19-depleted stem cell transplant. The receptors stem from a male patient younger than 18 who had a stem cell transplant for acute lymphoblastic leukemia, so the T cells may come from the graft donor.

This clonotype was observed a few times. This rearrangement joins TRBV7-9 to TRBJ2-7; D gene unclear. Trimming left V 4 bases short and J 6 bases short, with 16 bases between. Germline V gene data show CDR1 as SEHNR and CDR2 as FQNEAQ (reference sequence). The CDR3 length is 14 residues. For the CDR3, the DNA is TGTGCCAGCAGCTCCGAGAGTCATCTCGCCGAGCAGTACTTC. It specifies CASSSESHLAEQYF.

This clonotype has only a few counts. The chain recombines TRBV2 with TRBJ2-7, with D maybe TRBD2 (5 bases). Looked up from germline, CDR1 is SNHLY and CDR2 is FYNNEI. V was clipped by 1 base and J by 3 bases, with 10 bases between them. The CDR3 loop spans 14 amino acids. DNA of the CDR3: TGTGCCAGCAGTGAAGGGAGGCGGTTCTACGAGCAGTACTTC. It specifies CASSEGRRFYEQYF.

This clonotype was seen only a few times. V usage is TRBV15 and J usage is TRBJ1-1; 7 bases match TRBD1. After removal of 2 bases from V and 5 bases from J, the junction contained 2 bases not matched to a gene. The CDR3 has 13 residues. From germline, CDR1 is LNHNV and CDR2 YYDKDF (reference sequence). CDR3 loop: CATSRQTGTEAFF. For the CDR3, the DNA is TGTGCCACCAGCAGACAGACAGGGACTGAAGCTTTCTTT.

This clonotype has only a few counts. V and J are TRBV20-1 and TRBJ2-3; D gene ambiguous. CDR3 size: 12 residues. Trimming cost V 6 bases and J 4 bases, with 11 bases left between them. Germline lookup yields CDR1 DFQATT and CDR2 SNEGSKA (reference sequence). This CDR3 reads CSANARPDTQYF. CDR3 DNA sequence: TGCAGTGCCAATGCCCGGCCAGATACGCAGTATTTT.

A few counts support this clonotype. The chain is built from TRBV29-1 and TRBJ2-5; D ambiguous. The CDR3 is made up of 12 amino acids. Germline V gene sequence: CDR1 SQVTM, CDR2 ANQGSEA. V dropped 1 base and J dropped 7 bases, with 10 bases sitting between them. This CDR3 is CSVEAAYGTQYF. CDR3 DNA: TGCAGCGTTGAAGCCGCTTATGGGACCCAGTACTTC.

This clonotype has a handful of counts. The V and J genes are TRBV2 and TRBJ2-7, with 7 nucleotides matching TRBD2. The V gene end was trimmed by 6 bases and the J gene end by 7 bases; junction bases not matched to a gene: 15. This CDR3 has 15 amino acids. The germline V gene has CDR1 SNHLY and CDR2 FYNNEI. The CDR3 nucleotides are TGTGCCAGCAGGGGAGAGGGTATAGCGGGTCAAGAGCAGTACTTC. It is translated as CASRGEGIAGQEQYF. Using reference TRBV2 and TRBJ2-7 for the parts outside the CDR3, the full variable domain is EPEVTQTPSHQVTQMGQEVILRCVPISNHLYFYWYRQILGQKVEFLVSFYNNEISEKSEIFDDQFSVERPDGSNFTLKIRSTKLEDSAMYFCASRGEGIAGQEQYFGPGTRLTVT.

Only a few counts were recorded for this clonotype. The chain joins TRBV2 to TRBJ2-1, with D possibly TRBD1 on 5 matching bases. There are 12 residues in the CDR3. CDR1 is SNHLY, CDR2 FYNNEI, per germline. V was pared by 7 bases and J by 8 bases, with 12 bases between. DNA for the CDR3: TGTGCCAGCATGGGGCTTAGCTATGAGCAGTTCTTC. Protein product: CASMGLSYEQFF.

This chain connects TRBV7-7 to TRBJ2-1; D is undetermined. Per germline, CDR1 SSHAT and CDR2 FNYEAQ (reference sequence). The CDR3 is 14 amino acids. V lost 1 base to trimming and J lost 7 bases, with 11 bases between them. Here the CDR3 reads CASSLGPQTNEQFF. CDR3 bases: TGTGCCAGCAGCTTAGGACCACAAACGAATGAGCAGTTCTTC.

The table lists this clonotype with a few counts. The rearrangement links TRBV20-1 to TRBJ2-7; D is unresolved. This CDR3 comprises 14 residues. V gave up 3 bases and J gave up 1 base, with 13 bases separating them. CDR1 and CDR2 (germline): DFQATT, SNEGSKA (reference sequence). In DNA, the CDR3 is TGCAGTGCTAGCCCCGTTCCAGGTTCCTACGAGCAGTACTTC. It codes for CSASPVPGSYEQYF.

Remarks on this clonotype: This may arise from a read error, as a much more abundant clone is one base away. The chain has TRBV7-9 and TRBJ2-3; the match to TRBD2 covers 13 bases. J gave up 4 bases and V 3 bases, and 1 base lay outside the gene matches. In germline, CDR1 is SEHNR, CDR2 FQNEAQ (reference sequence). This CDR3 region has 15 residues. The CDR3 is CASSLTSGRPDTQYF. The CDR3 nucleotides are TGTGCCAGCAGCTTGACTAGCGGGAGGCCAGATACGCAGTATTTT.

The chain combines TRBV27 with TRBJ2-6; D is unresolved. Germline assignment: CDR1 MNHEY and CDR2 SMNVEV (reference sequence). Trimming removed 0 bases from V and 4 bases from J, with 10 bases in between. This CDR3 spans 16 amino acids. The CDR3 DNA is TGTGCCAGCAGTTTATCCTACTATTCCGGGGCCAACGTCCTGACTTTC. The encoded protein is CASSLSYYSGANVLTF.

The chain recombines TRBV5-1 with TRBJ2-1; 15 bases match TRBD2. Germline V CDR1 and CDR2: SGHRS, YFSETQ. J was trimmed by 6 bases and V by 4 bases; bases with no gene match: 8. This CDR3 is built from 17 residues. The CDR3: CASSAWTSGRGGNEQFF. CDR3 bases: TGCGCCAGCAGCGCCTGGACTAGCGGGAGGGGGGGCAATGAGCAGTTCTTC.

The genes are TRBV20-1 and TRBJ1-1; D gene unclear. Germline-derived CDR1 and CDR2 are DFQATT and SNEGSKA (reference sequence). V lost 3 bases and J lost 2, with 4 bases in between. The CDR3 has 11 residues. The CDR3 sequence: CSARVNTEAFF. The CDR3 DNA is TGCAGTGCTAGGGTCAACACTGAAGCTTTCTTT.

The chain has TRBV7-8 and TRBJ2-5; 8 bases are a match to TRBD2. The ends lost 5 bases at V and 2 bases at J; junction bases unmatched: 4. Germline CDR1 is SGHVS and CDR2 is FQNEAQ. The CDR3 contains 14 residues. The CDR3 DNA reads as TGTGCCAGCAGCCCTAGACTAGCGCAAGAGACCCAGTACTTC. It yields the protein CASSPRLAQETQYF. Together with reference TRBV7-8 and TRBJ2-5, the CDR3 gives the full variable domain: GAGVSQSPRYKVAKRGQDVALRCDPISGHVSLFWYQQALGQGPEFLTYFQNEAQLDKSGLPSDRFFAERPEGSVSTLKIQRTQQEDSAVYLCASSPRLAQETQYFGPGTRLLVL.

CDR3 sequence: CASSPTRALNTEAFF. The CDR3 DNA sequence: TGTGCCAGCAGTCCCACGAGGGCCTTGAACACTGAAGCTTTCTTT. The chain combines TRBV12-3 or TRBV12-4 with TRBJ1-1; the D is unclear. The CDR3 spans 15 residues. Trimming left V 5 bases short and J 0 bases short, with 13 bases between.

This clonotype was seen only a few times. The CDR3 spells CASSATVLNTEAFF. In nucleotides, the CDR3 is TGCGCCAGCAGTGCGACAGTACTGAACACTGAAGCTTTCTTT. The J gene is TRBJ1-1, the V gene TRBV10-2, with D perhaps TRBD1 (5 bases). This CDR3 is 14 amino acids long. Germline CDR1 and CDR2: WSHSY and SAAADI. V dropped 4 bases and J dropped 0 bases, with 9 bases sitting between them.

This chain connects TRBV6-1 to TRBJ2-1; 9 bases agree with TRBD2. Germline-derived CDR1 and CDR2 are MNHNS and SASEGT. The CDR3 runs 15 residues. V shed 7 bases and J 7 bases; nucleotides not matched to a gene: 11. CDR3: CASKAGGGFLNEQFF. The DNA for the CDR3 is TGTGCCAGCAAAGCGGGAGGAGGGTTTTTGAATGAGCAGTTCTTC.

This clonotype was counted only a few times. The rearrangement links TRBV20-1 to TRBJ2-1; D may be TRBD1 or TRBD2 (5 bases each). V was shortened by 7 bases and J by 1 base, with 14 bases between the two germline ends. From germline, CDR1 is DFQATT and CDR2 SNEGSKA (reference sequence). The CDR3 spans 14 residues. CDR3 nucleotide sequence: TGCAGTGGATGGGGCGGGCCGTCCTACAATGAGCAGTTCTTC. Encoded protein: CSGWGGPSYNEQFF.

This chain uses TRBV27 with TRBJ2-1; 8 nucleotides line up with TRBD2. Germline V lookup: CDR1 MNHEY, CDR2 SMNVEV (reference sequence). The CDR3 runs 17 residues. V lost 4 bases, J lost 4 bases, and 12 bases stayed unmatched. The DNA of the CDR3 is TGTGCCAGCAGTTCCCTGGGTACTAGCGGACCTTACAATGAGCAGTTCTTC. Its translation: CASSSLGTSGPYNEQFF.

The J gene is TRBJ1-1, the V gene TRBV14; D gene uncertain. The CDR3 length is 15 residues. V lost 3 bases and J lost 4, with 15 bases in between. Germline-derived CDR1 and CDR2 are SGHDN and FVKESK. In nucleotides, the CDR3 is TGTGCCAGCAGCCATTCTCTAATAGCGGGCACTGAAGCTTTCTTT. This gives the protein CASSHSLIAGTEAFF.

The V gene is TRBV6-1, the J gene TRBJ1-6, with TRBD1 as a possible D gene (5 bases). With 8 bases removed from V and 4 bases from J, the gap between germline ends came to 18 bases. The CDR3 spans 16 residues. Germline assignment: CDR1 MNHNS and CDR2 SASEGT. The DNA of the CDR3 is TGTGCCAGCCGGGGTAGTCAGGGAACATATAATTCACCCCTCCACTTT. Translated, it gives CASRGSQGTYNSPLHF.

CDR3 nucleotides: TGTGCCAGCAGTTTTTGGGGACTAGCGGCCCTTAGCACAGATACGCAGTATTTT. This translates into CASSFWGLAALSTDTQYF. The chain carries TRBV6-5 and TRBJ2-3, with 11 bases that match TRBD2. There are 18 residues in the CDR3. Germline CDR1 MNHEY, CDR2 SVGAGI. V lost 4 bases to trimming and J lost 0 bases; unmatched junction nucleotides: 9.

This clonotype has more than one count but fewer than ten. CDR3 protein: CATSVSRTGAYEQYF. The CDR3 nucleotides are TGTGCCACCAGCGTAAGCCGTACAGGGGCCTACGAGCAGTACTTC. V and J are TRBV15 and TRBJ2-7, with 7 bases that match TRBD1. This CDR3 is 15 amino acids long. J lost 2 bases, V lost 5 bases, and 9 bases had no gene match. Germline V CDR1 and CDR2: LNHNV, YYDKDF (reference sequence).

This clonotype was observed a handful of times. The chain employs TRBV4-1 and TRBJ2-1, with TRBD2 matching over 13 bases. CDR3 size: 18 residues. Trimming removed 6 bases from V and 5 bases from J; junction bases left unmatched: 13. Germline CDR1 MGHRA, CDR2 YSYEKL. The CDR3 loop reads CASRPGLAGVMPNNEQFF. CDR3 in DNA: TGCGCCAGCAGACCCGGACTAGCGGGAGTAATGCCAAACAATGAGCAGTTCTTC.